This T cell receptor (beta chain) originates from a study of blood T cell repertoires in COVID-19. Authors' analysis steps: Amplification of reference gene primers was used by the study to estimate nucleated cell counts. Some clones are missing from TCRdb's copy, which holds only in-frame ones; the method was immunoSEQ multiplex PCR. From that table come the V and J calls and clone size; the DNA was used to work out D and trimming. The data hold 250,000 to 300,000 clones, with about 90% observed a single time. Recovered Cohort 3 donors showed two negative PCRs, clearance, or symptom resolution. This CDR3 contains 15 residues. Germline V gives CDR1 LNHNV, CDR2 YYDKDF (reference sequence). V was clipped by 3 bases and J by 1 base; unmatched bases: 0.

Sequenced material: PBMCs or T cells enriched from blood (not recorded which). The chain couples TRBV15 to TRBJ2-6; 7 nucleotides match TRBD2. The clonotype comes from a woman aged 60 to 75 who had recovered from COVID-19. CDR3 residues: CATSRGGSGANVLTF. The CDR3 bases are TGTGCCACCAGCAGGGGGGGGTCTGGGGCCAACGTCCTGACTTTC.